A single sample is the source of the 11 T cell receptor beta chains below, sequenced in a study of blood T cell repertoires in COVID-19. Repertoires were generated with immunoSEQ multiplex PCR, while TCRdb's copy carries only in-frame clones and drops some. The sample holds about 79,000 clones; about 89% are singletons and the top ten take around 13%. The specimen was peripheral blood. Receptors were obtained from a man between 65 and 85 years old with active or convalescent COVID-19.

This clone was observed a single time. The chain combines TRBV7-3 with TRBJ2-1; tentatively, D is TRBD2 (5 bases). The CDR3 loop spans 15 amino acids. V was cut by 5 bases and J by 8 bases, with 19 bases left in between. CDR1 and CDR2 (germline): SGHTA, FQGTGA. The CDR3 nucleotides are TGTGCCAGCAGCCTGTATGGGGAGAGGGTCTATGAGCAGTTCTTC. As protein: CASSLYGERVYEQFF.

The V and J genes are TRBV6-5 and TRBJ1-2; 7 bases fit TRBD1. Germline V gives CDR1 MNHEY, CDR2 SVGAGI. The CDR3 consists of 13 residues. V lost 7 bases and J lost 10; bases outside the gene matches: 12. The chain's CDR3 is CASTDSGTAIYTF. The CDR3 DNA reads TGTGCCAGCACCGACTCCGGGACAGCGATCTACACCTTC.

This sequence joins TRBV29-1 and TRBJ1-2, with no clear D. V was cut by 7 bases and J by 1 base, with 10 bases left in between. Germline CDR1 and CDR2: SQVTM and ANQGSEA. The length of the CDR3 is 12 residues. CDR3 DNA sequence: TGCAGCGCCGAGAGAGATAACTATGGCTACACCTTC. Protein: CSAERDNYGYTF. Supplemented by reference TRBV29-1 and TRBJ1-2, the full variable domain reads SAVISQKPSRDICQRGTSLTIQCQVDSQVTMMFWYRQQPGQSLTLIATANQGSEATYESGFVIDKFPISRPNLTFSTLTVSNMSPEDSSIYLCSAERDNYGYTFGSGTRLTVV.

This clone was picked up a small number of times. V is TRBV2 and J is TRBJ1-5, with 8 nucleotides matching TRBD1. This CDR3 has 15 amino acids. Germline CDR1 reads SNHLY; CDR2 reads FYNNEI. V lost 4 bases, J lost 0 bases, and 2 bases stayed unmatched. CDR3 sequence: CASSGTGNSNQPQHF. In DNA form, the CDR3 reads TGTGCCAGCAGTGGGACAGGGAATAGCAATCAGCCCCAGCATTTT.

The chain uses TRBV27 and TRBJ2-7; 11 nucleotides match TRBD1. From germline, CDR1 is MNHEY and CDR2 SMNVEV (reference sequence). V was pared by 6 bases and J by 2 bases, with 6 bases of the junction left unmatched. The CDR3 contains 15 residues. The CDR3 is CASRKPGQGAYEQYF. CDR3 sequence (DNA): TGTGCCAGCAGGAAACCGGGACAGGGGGCCTACGAGCAGTACTTC.

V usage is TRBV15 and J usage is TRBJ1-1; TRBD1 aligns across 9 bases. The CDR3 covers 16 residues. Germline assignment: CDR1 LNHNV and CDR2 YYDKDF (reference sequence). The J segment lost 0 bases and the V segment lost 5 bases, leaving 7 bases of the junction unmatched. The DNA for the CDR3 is TGTGCCACCAGCCTTGGACAGGGGTACATGAACACTGAAGCTTTCTTT. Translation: CATSLGQGYMNTEAFF.

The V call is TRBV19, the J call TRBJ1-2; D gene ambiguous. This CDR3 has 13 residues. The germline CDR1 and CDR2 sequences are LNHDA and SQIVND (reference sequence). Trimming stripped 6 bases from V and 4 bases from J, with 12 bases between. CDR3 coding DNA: TGTGCCAGTAGCCCGGCAGACACCTATGGCTACACCTTC. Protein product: CASSPADTYGYTF.

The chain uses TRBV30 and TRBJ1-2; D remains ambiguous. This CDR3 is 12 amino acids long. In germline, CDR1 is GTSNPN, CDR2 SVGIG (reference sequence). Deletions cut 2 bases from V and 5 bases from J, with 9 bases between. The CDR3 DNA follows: TGTGCCTGGAGTTCAGTGCGGTATGGCTACACCTTC. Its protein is CAWSSVRYGYTF.

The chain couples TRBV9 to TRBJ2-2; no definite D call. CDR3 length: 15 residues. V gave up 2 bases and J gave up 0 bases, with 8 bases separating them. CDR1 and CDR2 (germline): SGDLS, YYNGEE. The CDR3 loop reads CASSVEAANTGELFF. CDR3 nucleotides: TGTGCCAGCAGCGTTGAAGCCGCGAACACCGGGGAGCTGTTTTTT. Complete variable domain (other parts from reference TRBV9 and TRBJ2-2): DSGVTQTPKHLITATGQRVTLRCSPRSGDLSVYWYQQSLDQGLQFLIQYYNGEERAKGNILERFSAQQFPDLHSELNLSSLELGDSALYFCASSVEAANTGELFFGEGSRLTVL.

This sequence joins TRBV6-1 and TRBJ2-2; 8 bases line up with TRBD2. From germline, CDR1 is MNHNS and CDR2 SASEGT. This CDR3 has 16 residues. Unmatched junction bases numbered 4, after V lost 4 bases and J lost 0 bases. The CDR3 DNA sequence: TGTGCCAGCAGTGGGAATAGCGGGGCGAACACCGGGGAGCTGTTTTTT. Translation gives CASSGNSGANTGELFF.

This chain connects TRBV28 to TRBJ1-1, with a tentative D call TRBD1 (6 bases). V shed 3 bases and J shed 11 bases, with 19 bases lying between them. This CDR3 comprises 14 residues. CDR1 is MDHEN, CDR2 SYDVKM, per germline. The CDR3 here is CASSFRGHNRVAFF. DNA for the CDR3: TGTGCCAGCAGTTTTCGGGGCCACAACAGGGTTGCTTTCTTT. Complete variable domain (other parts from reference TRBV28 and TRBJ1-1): DVKVTQSSRYLVKRTGEKVFLECVQDMDHENMFWYRQDPGLGLRLIYFSYDVKMKEKGDIPEGYSVSREKKERFSLILESASTNQTSMYLCASSFRGHNRVAFFGQGTRLTVV.